This T cell receptor beta chain was obtained from a study of blood T cell repertoires in COVID-19. Study-level information: T cells, B-cell-depleted T cells, or PBMCs provided the cDNA or gDNA that served as material.

Germline CDR1 SGHVS, CDR2 FQNEAQ. The V and J ends lost 1 base and 1 base, in that order; junction bases with no gene match: 3. CDR3 size: 16 residues. The data were produced by immunoSEQ multiplex PCR, yet TCRdb's version contains in-frame clones alone and is incomplete. The sample shows about 59,000 clones, about 70% of them seen only once. This receptor was obtained from a woman in her sixties or seventies with acute or convalescent COVID-19. The sample was peripheral blood. The rearrangement joins TRBV7-8 to TRBJ2-2, with TRBD2 matching 7 bases. Written as DNA, the CDR3 is TGTGCCAGCAGCTTAGTTCCGGGGGGGAACACCGGGGAGCTGTTTTTT. Amino acids: CASSLVPGGNTGELFF.